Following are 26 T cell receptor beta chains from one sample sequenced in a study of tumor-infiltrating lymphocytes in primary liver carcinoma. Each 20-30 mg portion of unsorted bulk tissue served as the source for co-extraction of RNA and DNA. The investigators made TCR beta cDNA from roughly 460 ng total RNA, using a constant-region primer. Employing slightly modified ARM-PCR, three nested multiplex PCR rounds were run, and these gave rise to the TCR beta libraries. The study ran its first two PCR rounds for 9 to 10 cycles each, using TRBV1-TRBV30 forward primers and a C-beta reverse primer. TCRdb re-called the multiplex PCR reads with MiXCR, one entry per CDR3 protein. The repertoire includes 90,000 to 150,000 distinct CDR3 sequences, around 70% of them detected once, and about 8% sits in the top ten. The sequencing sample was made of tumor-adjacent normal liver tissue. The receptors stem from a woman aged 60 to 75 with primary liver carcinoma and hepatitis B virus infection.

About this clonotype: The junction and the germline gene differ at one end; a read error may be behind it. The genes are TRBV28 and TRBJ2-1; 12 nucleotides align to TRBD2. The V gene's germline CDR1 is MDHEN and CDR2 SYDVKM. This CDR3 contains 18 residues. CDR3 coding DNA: TGTGCCAGCAGTTCTCATTGTCTAGCGGGAGGGGCCTATAATGAGCAGTTCTTC. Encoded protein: CASSSHCLAGGAYNEQFF.

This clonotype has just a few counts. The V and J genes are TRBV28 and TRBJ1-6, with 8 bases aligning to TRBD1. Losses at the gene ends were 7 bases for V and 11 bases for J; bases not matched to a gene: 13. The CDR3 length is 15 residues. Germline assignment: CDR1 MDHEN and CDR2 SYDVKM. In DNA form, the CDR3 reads TGTGCCAGCAAAAACAGGGGGGTTGTATTGGCACCCCTCCACTTT. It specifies CASKNRGVVLAPLHF.

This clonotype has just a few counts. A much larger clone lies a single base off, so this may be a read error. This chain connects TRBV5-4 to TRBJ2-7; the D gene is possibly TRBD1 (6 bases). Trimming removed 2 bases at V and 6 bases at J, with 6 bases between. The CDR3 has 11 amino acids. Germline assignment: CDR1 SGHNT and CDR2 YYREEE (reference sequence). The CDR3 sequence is CASSLQGEQYF. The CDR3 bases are TGTGCCAGCAGCTTACAGGGCGAGCAGTACTTC. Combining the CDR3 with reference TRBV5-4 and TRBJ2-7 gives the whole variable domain ETGVTQSPTHLIKTRGQQVTLRCSSQSGHNTVSWYQQALGQGPQFIFQYYREEENGRGNFPPRFSGLQFPNYSSELNVNALELDDSALYLCASSLQGEQYFGPGTRLTVT.

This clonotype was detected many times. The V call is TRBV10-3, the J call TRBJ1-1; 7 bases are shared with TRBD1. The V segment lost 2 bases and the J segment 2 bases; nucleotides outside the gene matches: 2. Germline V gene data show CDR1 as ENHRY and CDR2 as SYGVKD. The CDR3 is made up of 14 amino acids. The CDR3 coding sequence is TGTGCCATCAGTGAGAAGGGGGCCAACACTGAAGCTTTCTTT. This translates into CAISEKGANTEAFF.

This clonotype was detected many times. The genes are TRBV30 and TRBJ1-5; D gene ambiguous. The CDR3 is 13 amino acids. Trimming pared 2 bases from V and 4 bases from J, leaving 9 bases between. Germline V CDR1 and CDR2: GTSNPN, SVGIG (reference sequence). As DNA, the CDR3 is TGTGCCTGGAGTAGTAGAAGGAATCAGCCCCAGCATTTT. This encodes CAWSSRRNQPQHF.

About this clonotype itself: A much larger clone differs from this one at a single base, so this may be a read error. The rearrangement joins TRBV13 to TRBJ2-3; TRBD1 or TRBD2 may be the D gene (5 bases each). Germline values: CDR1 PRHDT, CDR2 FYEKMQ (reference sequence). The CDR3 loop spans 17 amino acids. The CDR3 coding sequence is TGTGCCAGCAGCCAAGAGCTCCGGAAGGGGAGTACAGATACGCAGTGTTTT. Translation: CASSQELRKGSTDTQCF. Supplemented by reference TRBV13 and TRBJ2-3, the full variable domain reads AAGVIQSPRHLIKEKRETATLKCYPIPRHDTVYWYQQGPGQDPQFLISFYEKMQSDKGSIPDRFSAQQFSDYHSELNMSSLELGDSALYFCASSQELRKGSTDTQCFGPGTRLTVL.

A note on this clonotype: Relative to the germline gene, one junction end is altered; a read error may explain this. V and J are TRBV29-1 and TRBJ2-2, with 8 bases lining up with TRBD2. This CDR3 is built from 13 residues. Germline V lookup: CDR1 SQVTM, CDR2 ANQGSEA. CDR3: CSVSGVLTGELFF. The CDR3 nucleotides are TGTAGCGTTAGCGGGGTCCTTACCGGGGAGCTGTTTTTT.

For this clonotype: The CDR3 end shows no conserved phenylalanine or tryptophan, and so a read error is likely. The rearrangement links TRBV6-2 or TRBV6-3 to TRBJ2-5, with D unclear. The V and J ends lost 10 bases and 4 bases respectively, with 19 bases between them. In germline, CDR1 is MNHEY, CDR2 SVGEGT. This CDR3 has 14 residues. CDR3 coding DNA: TGTGCCATCGTGAGACTGGGTATGGCAGAGACCCAGTACCTC. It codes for CAIVRLGMAETQYL.

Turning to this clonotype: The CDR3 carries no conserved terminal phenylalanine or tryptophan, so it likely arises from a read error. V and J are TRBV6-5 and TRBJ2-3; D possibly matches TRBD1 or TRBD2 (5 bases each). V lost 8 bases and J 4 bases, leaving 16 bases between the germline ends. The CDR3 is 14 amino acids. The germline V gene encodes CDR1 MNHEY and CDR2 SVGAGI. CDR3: CASRGRRRADTQYS. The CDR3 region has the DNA TGTGCCAGCCGGGGACGGAGGCGCGCAGATACGCAGTATTCT.

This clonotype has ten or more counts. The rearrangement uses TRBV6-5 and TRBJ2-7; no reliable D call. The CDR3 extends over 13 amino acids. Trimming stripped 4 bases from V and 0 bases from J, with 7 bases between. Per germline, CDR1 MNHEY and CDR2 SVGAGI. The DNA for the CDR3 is TGTGCCAGCAGTTCGACGATCTCCTACGAGCAGTACTTC. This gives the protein CASSSTISYEQYF.

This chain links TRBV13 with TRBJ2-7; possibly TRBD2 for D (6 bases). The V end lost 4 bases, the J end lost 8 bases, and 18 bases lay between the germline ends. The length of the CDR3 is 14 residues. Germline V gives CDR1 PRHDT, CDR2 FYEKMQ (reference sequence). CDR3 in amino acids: CASSSRERVHKQYF. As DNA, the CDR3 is TGTGCCAGCAGCTCCCGGGAGAGGGTGCACAAGCAGTACTTC.

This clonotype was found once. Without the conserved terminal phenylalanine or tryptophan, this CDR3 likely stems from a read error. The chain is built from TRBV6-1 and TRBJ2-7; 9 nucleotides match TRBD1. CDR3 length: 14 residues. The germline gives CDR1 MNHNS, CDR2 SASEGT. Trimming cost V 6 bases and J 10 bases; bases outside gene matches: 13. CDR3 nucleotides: TGTGCCAGCAGCCGGACAGGGGAGATCTACGGACAGTACTTA. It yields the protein CASSRTGEIYGQYL.

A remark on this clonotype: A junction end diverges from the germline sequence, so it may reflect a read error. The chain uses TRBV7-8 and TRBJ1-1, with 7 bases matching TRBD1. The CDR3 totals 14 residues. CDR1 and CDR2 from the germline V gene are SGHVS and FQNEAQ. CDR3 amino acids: CTSRGRHMNTETFF. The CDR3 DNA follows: TGTACCAGTAGGGGGCGGCACATGAACACTGAAACTTTCTTT.

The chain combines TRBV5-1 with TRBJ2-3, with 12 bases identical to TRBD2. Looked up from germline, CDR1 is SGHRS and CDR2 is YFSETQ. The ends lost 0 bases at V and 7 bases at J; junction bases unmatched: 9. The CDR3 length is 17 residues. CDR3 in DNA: TGCGCCAGCAGCTTGGAACTAGCGGGAGGTACAGCTAATACGCAGTATTTT. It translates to CASSLELAGGTANTQYF. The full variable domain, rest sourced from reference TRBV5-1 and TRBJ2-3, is KAGVTQTPRYLIKTRGQQVTLSCSPISGHRSVSWYQQTPGQGLQFLFEYFSETQRNKGNFPGRFSGRQFSNSRSEMNVSTLELGDSALYLCASSLELAGGTANTQYFGPGTRLTVL.

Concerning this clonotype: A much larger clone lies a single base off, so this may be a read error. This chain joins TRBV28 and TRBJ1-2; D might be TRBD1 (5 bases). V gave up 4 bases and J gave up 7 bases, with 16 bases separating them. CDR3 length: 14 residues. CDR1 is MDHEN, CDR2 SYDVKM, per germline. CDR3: CASSSPDTGVGYTF. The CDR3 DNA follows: TGTGCCAGCAGTTCCCCGGACACGGGGGTTGGCTACACCTTC.

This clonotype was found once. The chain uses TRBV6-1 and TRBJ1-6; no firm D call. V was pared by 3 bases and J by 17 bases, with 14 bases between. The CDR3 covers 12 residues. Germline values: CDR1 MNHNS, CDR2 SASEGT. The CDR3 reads CASSEWVSHVHF. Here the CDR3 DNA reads TGTGCCAGCAGTGAGTGGGTTTCACACGTCCACTTT.

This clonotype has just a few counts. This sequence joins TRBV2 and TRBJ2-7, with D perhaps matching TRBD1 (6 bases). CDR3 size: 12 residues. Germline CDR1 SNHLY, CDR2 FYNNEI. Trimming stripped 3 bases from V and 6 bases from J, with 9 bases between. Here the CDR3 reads CASSEVRGEQYF. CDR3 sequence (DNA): TGTGCCAGCAGTGAGGTCAGGGGCGAGCAGTACTTC.

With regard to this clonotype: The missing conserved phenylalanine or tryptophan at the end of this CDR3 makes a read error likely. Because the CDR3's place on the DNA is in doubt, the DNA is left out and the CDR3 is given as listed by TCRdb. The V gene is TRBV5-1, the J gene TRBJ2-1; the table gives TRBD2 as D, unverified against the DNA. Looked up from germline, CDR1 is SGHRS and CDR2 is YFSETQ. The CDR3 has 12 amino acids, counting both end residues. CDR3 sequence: CTSSLDGPEGVL.

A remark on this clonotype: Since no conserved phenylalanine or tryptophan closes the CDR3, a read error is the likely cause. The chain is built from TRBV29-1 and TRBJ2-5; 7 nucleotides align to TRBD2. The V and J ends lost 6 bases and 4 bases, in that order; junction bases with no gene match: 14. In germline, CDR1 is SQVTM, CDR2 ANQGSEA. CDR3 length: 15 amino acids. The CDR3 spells CSVLGLPGGTETQYS. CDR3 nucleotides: TGCAGCGTCCTCGGACTACCGGGAGGCACAGAGACCCAGTACTCC.

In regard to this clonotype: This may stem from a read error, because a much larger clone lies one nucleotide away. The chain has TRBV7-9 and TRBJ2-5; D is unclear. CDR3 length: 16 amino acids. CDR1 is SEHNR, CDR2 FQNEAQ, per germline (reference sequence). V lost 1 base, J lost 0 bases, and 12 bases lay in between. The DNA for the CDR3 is TGTGCCAGCAGCTTAGTCGGCGGTTGGGACCAAGAGACCCAGTACTTC. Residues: CASSLVGGWDQETQYF.

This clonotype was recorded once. CDR3 bases: TGTGCCAGCAGCCAATATATGGTCGGGGAGGGTGATGCGCAGTTCTTC. It encodes CASSQYMVGEGDAQFF. V is TRBV4-2 and J is TRBJ2-1; 7 nucleotides match TRBD2. The CDR3 totals 16 residues. V lost 2 bases and J lost 12; bases outside the gene matches: 16. Per the germline V gene, CDR1 is LGHNA and CDR2 is YNFKEQ.

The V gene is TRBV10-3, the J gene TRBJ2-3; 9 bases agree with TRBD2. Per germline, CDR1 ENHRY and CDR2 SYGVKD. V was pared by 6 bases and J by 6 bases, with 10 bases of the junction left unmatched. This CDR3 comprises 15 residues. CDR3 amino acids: CAIRSGLASGDTQYF. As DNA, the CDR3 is TGTGCCATCAGATCGGGACTAGCATCGGGGGATACGCAGTATTTT.

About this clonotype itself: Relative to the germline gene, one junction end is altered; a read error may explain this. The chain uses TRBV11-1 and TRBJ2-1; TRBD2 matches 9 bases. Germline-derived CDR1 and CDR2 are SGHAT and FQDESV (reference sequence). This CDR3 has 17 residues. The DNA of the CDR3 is TGTGCCAGCAGCTCCATTATGGCGGGAGGGCTGATCAATGAGCAATTCTTC. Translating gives CASSSIMAGGLINEQFF.

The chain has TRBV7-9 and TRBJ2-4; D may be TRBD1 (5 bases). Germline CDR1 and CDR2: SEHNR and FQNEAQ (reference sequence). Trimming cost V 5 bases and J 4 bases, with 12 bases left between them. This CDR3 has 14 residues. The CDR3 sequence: CASSLSGAKNIQYF. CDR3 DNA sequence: TGTGCCAGCAGCCTAAGTGGGGCTAAAAACATTCAGTACTTC.

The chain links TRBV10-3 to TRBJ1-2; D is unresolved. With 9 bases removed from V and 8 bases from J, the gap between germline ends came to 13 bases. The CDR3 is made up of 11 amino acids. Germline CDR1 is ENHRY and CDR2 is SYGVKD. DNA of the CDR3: TGTGCCATGGGAAAGGAAGGGGGCTACACCTTC. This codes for CAMGKEGGYTF.

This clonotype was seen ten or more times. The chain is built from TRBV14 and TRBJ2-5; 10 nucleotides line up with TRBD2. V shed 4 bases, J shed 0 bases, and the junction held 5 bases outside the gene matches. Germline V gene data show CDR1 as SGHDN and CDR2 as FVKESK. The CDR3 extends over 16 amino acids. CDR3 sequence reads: CASSLRAGGNQETQYF. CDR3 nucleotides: TGTGCCAGCAGCCTGCGAGCGGGAGGGAACCAAGAGACCCAGTACTTC.